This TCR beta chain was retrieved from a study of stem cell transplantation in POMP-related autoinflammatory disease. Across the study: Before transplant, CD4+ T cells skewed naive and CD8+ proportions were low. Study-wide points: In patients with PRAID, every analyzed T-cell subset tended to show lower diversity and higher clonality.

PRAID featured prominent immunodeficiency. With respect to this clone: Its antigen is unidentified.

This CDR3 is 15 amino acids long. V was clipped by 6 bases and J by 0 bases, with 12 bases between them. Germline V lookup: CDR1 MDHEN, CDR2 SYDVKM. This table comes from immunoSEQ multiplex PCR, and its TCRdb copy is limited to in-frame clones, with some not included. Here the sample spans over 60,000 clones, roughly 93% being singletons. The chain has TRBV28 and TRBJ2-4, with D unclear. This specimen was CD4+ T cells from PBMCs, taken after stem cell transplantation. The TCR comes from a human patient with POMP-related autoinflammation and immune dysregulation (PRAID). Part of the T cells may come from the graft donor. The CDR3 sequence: CASSDTGVAKNIQYF. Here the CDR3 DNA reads TGTGCCAGCAGCGACACGGGTGTAGCCAAAAACATTCAGTACTTC. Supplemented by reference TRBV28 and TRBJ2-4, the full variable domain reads DVKVTQSSRYLVKRTGEKVFLECVQDMDHENMFWYRQDPGLGLRLIYFSYDVKMKEKGDIPEGYSVSREKKERFSLILESASTNQTSMYLCASSDTGVAKNIQYFGAGTRLSVL.